The 9 T cell receptor beta chains given below trace back to one sample, sequenced in a study of blood T cell repertoires in COVID-19. The repertoire was sequenced with immunoSEQ multiplex PCR; TCRdb's copy has only in-frame clones and lacks some. The sample consists of about 250,000 clones, around four fifths of them appearing once. Specimen: peripheral blood. Source of these receptors: a woman in her sixties with active or convalescent COVID-19.

The chain couples TRBV7-2 to TRBJ1-2, with 9 positions matching TRBD1. The CDR3 spans 15 residues. CDR1 and CDR2 (germline): SGHTA, FQGNSA. The V gene end was trimmed by 5 bases and the J gene end by 4 bases; junction bases not matched to a gene: 8. CDR3 coding DNA: TGTGCCAGCAGCGTCGGACAGGGGAAGCGCTATGGCTACACCTTC. Protein sequence: CASSVGQGKRYGYTF.

The chain employs TRBV7-2 and TRBJ2-5; perhaps TRBD1 as D (5 bases). This CDR3 comprises 16 residues. With 8 bases removed from V and 1 base from J, the gap between germline ends came to 20 bases. Per germline, CDR1 SGHTA and CDR2 FQGNSA. The CDR3 sequence: CASQVEWGPPQETQYF. Written as DNA, the CDR3 is TGTGCCAGCCAGGTGGAGTGGGGCCCGCCCCAAGAGACCCAGTACTTC.

This clone was seen a handful of times. The genes are TRBV4-1 and TRBJ2-1, with 12 bases fitting TRBD2. With V trimmed by 4 bases and J by 5 bases, 6 bases remained unmatched. Germline V gives CDR1 MGHRA, CDR2 YSYEKL. There are 16 residues in the CDR3. CDR3 DNA sequence: TGCGCCAGCAGCCCCCGGAGGACTAGCGGGAACAATGAGCAGTTCTTC. This encodes CASSPRRTSGNNEQFF.

The V call is TRBV3-1 (or the pseudogene TRBV3-2), the J call TRBJ1-2, with 9 nucleotides matching TRBD1. V was pared by 2 bases and J by 2 bases, with 6 bases of the junction left unmatched. The CDR3 has 16 amino acids. From germline, CDR1 is LGHDT and CDR2 YNNKEL (reference sequence). CDR3 bases: TGTGCCAGCAGCCAACCTTCCGGGACAGGGAACTATGGCTACACCTTC. This gives the protein CASSQPSGTGNYGYTF.

The chain recombines TRBV7-6 with TRBJ1-1, with TRBD1 matching over 9 bases. V shed 3 bases and J 0 bases; nucleotides not matched to a gene: 5. Per germline, CDR1 SGHVS and CDR2 FNYEAQ. The CDR3 covers 16 residues. The chain's CDR3 is CASSLGTGTMNTEAFF. The CDR3 bases are TGTGCCAGCAGCTTGGGGACAGGGACTATGAACACTGAAGCTTTCTTT.

The V gene is TRBV6-5, the J gene TRBJ2-5, with TRBD1 matching over 9 bases. Looked up from germline, CDR1 is MNHEY and CDR2 is SVGAGI. V trimming: 5 bases; J trimming: 4 bases; junction bases outside the gene matches: 5. This CDR3 has 14 residues. CDR3 DNA sequence: TGTGCCAGCAGTCCCCGGGACAGGGTAGAGACCCAGTACTTC. Residues: CASSPRDRVETQYF.

The chain employs TRBV5-1 and TRBJ2-4; 8 bases agree with TRBD1. This CDR3 spans 14 amino acids. With V trimmed by 6 bases and J by 0 bases, 2 bases remained unmatched. Per germline, CDR1 SGHRS and CDR2 YFSETQ. The CDR3 reads CASTDRAAKNIQYF. DNA for the CDR3: TGCGCCAGCACGGACAGGGCAGCCAAAAACATTCAGTACTTC.

The chain uses TRBV7-9 and TRBJ2-1; TRBD2 matches 16 bases. V gave up 8 bases and J gave up 10 bases; unmatched junction bases: 14. This CDR3 has 17 residues. Germline V lookup: CDR1 SEHNR, CDR2 FQNEAQ (reference sequence). The CDR3 here is CASREPGLAGGSGEQFF. CDR3 DNA: TGTGCCAGCCGCGAACCGGGACTAGCGGGAGGGTCCGGGGAGCAGTTCTTC.

The rearrangement links TRBV10-3 to TRBJ1-1; D not resolved. Trimming pared 4 bases from V and 1 base from J, leaving 10 bases between. CDR1 is ENHRY, CDR2 SYGVKD, per germline. The CDR3 contains 14 residues. The CDR3: CAISGAAGNTEAFF. Written as DNA, the CDR3 is TGTGCCATCAGTGGGGCGGCGGGGAACACTGAAGCTTTCTTT.